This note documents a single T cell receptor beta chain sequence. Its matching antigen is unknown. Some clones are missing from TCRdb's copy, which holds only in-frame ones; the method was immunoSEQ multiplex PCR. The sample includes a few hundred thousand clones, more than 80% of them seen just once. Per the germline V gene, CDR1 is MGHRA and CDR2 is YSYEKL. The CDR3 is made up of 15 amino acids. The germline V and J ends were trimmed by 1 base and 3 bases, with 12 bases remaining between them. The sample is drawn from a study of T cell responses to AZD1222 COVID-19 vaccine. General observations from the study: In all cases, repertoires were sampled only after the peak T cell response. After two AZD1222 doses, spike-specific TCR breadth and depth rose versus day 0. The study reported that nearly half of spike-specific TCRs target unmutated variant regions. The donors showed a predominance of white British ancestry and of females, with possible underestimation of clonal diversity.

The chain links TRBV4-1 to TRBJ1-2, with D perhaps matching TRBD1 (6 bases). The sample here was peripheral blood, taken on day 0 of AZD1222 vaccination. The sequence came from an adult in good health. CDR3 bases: TGCGCCAGCAGCCAAGGGCCGGGGGGGCACTATGGCTACACCTTC. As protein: CASSQGPGGHYGYTF.